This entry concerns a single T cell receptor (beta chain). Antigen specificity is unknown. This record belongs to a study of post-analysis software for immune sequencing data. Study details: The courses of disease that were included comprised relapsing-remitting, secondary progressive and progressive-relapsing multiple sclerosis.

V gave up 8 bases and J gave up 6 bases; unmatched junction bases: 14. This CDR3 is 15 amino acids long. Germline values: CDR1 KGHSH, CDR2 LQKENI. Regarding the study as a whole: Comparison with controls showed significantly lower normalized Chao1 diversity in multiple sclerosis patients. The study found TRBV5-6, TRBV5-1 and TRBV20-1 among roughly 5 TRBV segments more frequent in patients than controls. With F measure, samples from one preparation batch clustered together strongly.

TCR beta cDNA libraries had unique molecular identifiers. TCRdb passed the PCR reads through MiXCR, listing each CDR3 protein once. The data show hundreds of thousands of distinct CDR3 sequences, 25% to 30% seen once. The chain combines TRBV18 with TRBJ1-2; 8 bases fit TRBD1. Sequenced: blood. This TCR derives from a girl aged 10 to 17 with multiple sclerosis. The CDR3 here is CASPLWDRNGNGYTF. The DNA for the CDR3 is TGTGCCAGCCCACTTTGGGACAGGAATGGAAATGGCTACACCTTC.